The next 10 T cell receptor beta chains were all read from a single sample in a study of breast tumors, draining lymph nodes, adjacent tissues (TCRdb year 2016). The library was generated by multiplex PCR. Reads for this sample came from an Illumina HiSeq 2000. TCRdb reprocessed the public reads (quality trimming at Q25 with fastp, clone calling with MiXCR) and kept in-frame beta chains. A single entry per CDR3 protein holds the most common genes and DNA from its merged rows. Present in this sample are approximately 11,000 distinct CDR3 sequences, approximately 35% of which were seen just once. The biggest ten clones account for approximately 14% of the sample. What was sequenced was breast tumor tissue. Receptor source: a female donor with breast cancer. Some clones in this sample may be carry-over from other donors' samples.

The CDR3 here is CASRATSGFWETQYF. The CDR3 nucleotides are TGTGCCAGCAGGGCGACTAGCGGCTTTTGGGAGACCCAGTACTTC. This chain uses TRBV7-2 with TRBJ2-5; TRBD2 matches at 9 bases. Germline V CDR1 and CDR2: SGHTA, FQGNSA. This CDR3 comprises 15 residues. The trim removed 6 bases at V and 5 bases at J, leaving 10 bases unmatched.

The chain links TRBV2 to TRBJ2-7; D ambiguous. In germline, CDR1 is SNHLY, CDR2 FYNNEI. The CDR3 runs 15 residues. Deletions cut 6 bases from V and 5 bases from J, with 20 bases between. The CDR3 sequence is CASRTPLAFNNEQYF. The DNA for the CDR3 is TGTGCCAGCAGAACCCCCCTGGCGTTTAACAACGAGCAGTACTTC. Filled out from reference TRBV2 and TRBJ2-7, the complete variable domain reads EPEVTQTPSHQVTQMGQEVILRCVPISNHLYFYWYRQILGQKVEFLVSFYNNEISEKSEIFDDQFSVERPDGSNFTLKIRSTKLEDSAMYFCASRTPLAFNNEQYFGPGTRLTVT.

The CDR3 DNA follows: TGCGCCAGCAGCCAAGAGAGGAGACTAGCGGTCTACAATGAGCAGTTCTTC. Translation gives CASSQERRLAVYNEQFF. This chain uses TRBV4-1 with TRBJ2-1; 9 bases line up with TRBD2. The germline V gene has CDR1 MGHRA and CDR2 YSYEKL. V gave up 0 bases and J gave up 3 bases; unmatched junction bases: 6. This CDR3 has 17 amino acids.

The table lists this clonotype with many counts. The rearrangement joins TRBV3-1 to TRBJ2-2; no reliable D call. The CDR3 extends over 12 amino acids. CDR1 LGHDT and CDR2 YNNKEL come from the germline V gene (reference sequence). Trimming removed 2 bases at V and 6 bases at J, with 4 bases between. The DNA for the CDR3 is TGTGCCAGCAGCCAATCGGCCGGGGAGCTGTTTTTT. This translates into CASSQSAGELFF.

The gene calls are TRBV20-1 and TRBJ2-3; D is unclear. Trimming took 3 bases from V and 0 from J, leaving 10 bases between them. The CDR3 loop spans 14 amino acids. Germline V gene sequence: CDR1 DFQATT, CDR2 SNEGSKA (reference sequence). The CDR3 region is CSARRSSSTDTQYF. CDR3 nucleotide sequence: TGCAGTGCTAGGCGTAGTTCTAGCACAGATACGCAGTATTTT.

By share, this clonotype counts as medium-sized. The V call is TRBV24-1, the J call TRBJ1-6; 7 bases line up with TRBD1. CDR3 size: 17 residues. Germline V lookup: CDR1 KGHDR, CDR2 SFDVKD. Trimming cost V 3 bases and J 4 bases; bases outside gene matches: 8. The CDR3 is CATSDTRDSLYNSPLHF. CDR3 in DNA: TGTGCCACCAGTGATACACGGGACAGCTTATATAATTCACCCCTCCACTTT.

To note about this clonotype: With a much larger clone just one base away, this may be a read error. V gene TRBV4-2 combines with J gene TRBJ2-7; a possible D gene is TRBD2 (5 bases). There are 12 residues in the CDR3. Germline V gene lookup returns CDR1 LGHNA and CDR2 YNFKEQ. V was pared by 4 bases and J by 9 bases, with 13 bases between. The CDR3 DNA reads TGTGCCAGCAGCCGTGGAGGTTTGGGGCAGTACTTC. Amino acid sequence: CASSRGGLGQYF.

This clonotype was picked up many times. The junction departs from germline at one end; a sequencing error may be responsible. The chain carries TRBV18 and TRBJ1-2; the match to TRBD1 covers 8 bases. The CDR3 length is 13 residues. Germline V gene lookup returns CDR1 KGHSH and CDR2 LQKENI. Here the CDR3 DNA reads TGTGCCAGCTCCCTACCTGACAGGGGTGGCTACGCCTTC. Translated: CASSLPDRGGYAF.

This clonotype was seen repeatedly, ten times or more. The genes are TRBV12-3 or TRBV12-4 and TRBJ2-3; TRBD2 agrees at 11 bases. Trimming took 6 bases from V and 4 from J; bases not matched to a gene: 6. CDR3 length equals 15 residues. The CDR3 nucleotides are TGTGCCAGCAGATCTATAGCGGGGGGGGCAGATACGCAGTATTTT. Encoded protein: CASRSIAGGADTQYF.

This clonotype was counted ten times or more. The CDR3 loop is CASSLNAAGNNEQFF. The CDR3 nucleotides are TGTGCCAGCAGCCTGAACGCGGCAGGGAACAATGAGCAGTTCTTC. The chain has TRBV11-2 and TRBJ2-1, with D perhaps TRBD1 (5 bases). The V end lost 5 bases, the J end lost 5 bases, and 16 bases lay between the germline ends. Germline-derived CDR1 and CDR2 are SGHAT and FQNNGV. This CDR3 contains 15 residues.